This TCR beta chain emerged from a study of shared clonotypes between healthy human individuals. After removal of 1 base from V and 1 base from J, the junction contained 7 bases not matched to a gene. Germline CDR1 and CDR2: LGHNT and FRNRAP. The CDR3 length is 17 residues. Clones were sequenced by immunoSEQ multiplex PCR, and TCRdb holds only the in-frame ones, with some missing. The sample includes approximately 700,000 clones, around three quarters of them seen just once. Specimen: memory CD4+ T cells sorted from blood. Sample subset: CD45RA-negative fraction. This chain uses TRBV12-5 with TRBJ2-3, with 8 bases identical to TRBD2. This TCR was sampled from a woman aged 30 to 39 in good health. The CDR3 loop reads CASGLGSSGSGTDTQYF. The CDR3 DNA reads as TGTGCTAGTGGTTTGGGGTCTAGCGGGTCCGGCACAGATACGCAGTATTTT.